The entry that follows covers one TCR beta chain sequence. Its specificity is not known. The entry originates in a study of pediatric ulcerative colitis. The trim removed 5 bases at V and 1 base at J, leaving 8 bases unmatched. This CDR3 is built from 15 residues. CDR1 MNHEY and CDR2 SVGAGI come from the germline V gene. Clones were read by immunoSEQ multiplex PCR, and TCRdb kept only the in-frame ones, dropping some. The table records 57,000 or so clones, over 70% of them present only once. Study outcomes and limitations: In rectum, acute severe colitis had expanded clones and less diversity. Two rectal CDR3 clonotypes occurred in all ulcerative colitis patients. Substantially fewer templates came from two patients' blood samples. This repertoire reflects total lymphocytes rather than subpopulations like regulatory T cells.

The receptor's source is a boy aged 5-17 years who was a control in a study of pediatric ulcerative colitis. This chain uses TRBV6-5 with TRBJ2-7; TRBD1 agrees at 7 bases. Sequenced input: blood. This chain's CDR3 is CASSLRGSGSYEQYF. The CDR3 DNA reads as TGTGCCAGCAGTCTCAGGGGGTCGGGATCCTACGAGCAGTACTTC.